The rows below give T cell receptor beta chains drawn from one sample of a study of regulatory T cells in long-lasting Graves disease. TCRdb reprocessed the multiplex PCR reads via MiXCR and lists one record per CDR3 protein. The sample lists roughly 360,000 distinct CDR3 sequences; roughly 24% were seen once. The input for sequencing was peripheral blood mononuclear cells (PBMCs), taken when the disease was refractory, from a patient treated with antithyroid drugs. These TCRs come from a woman aged 40 to 55 with Graves disease. Both conserved end residues are part of each CDR3.

J gene	V gene	CDR3 protein
TRBJ1-6	TRBV6-5	CASSYDRNSPLHF
TRBJ2-3	TRBV28	CAISRGGSTDTQYF
TRBJ2-2	TRBV11-1	CASSPAVAANTGELFF
TRBJ1-5	TRBV6-1	CASSGDSPNQPQHF
TRBJ2-7	TRBV19	CASRILGPGGSYGQYF
TRBJ2-2	TRBV20-1	CSASLGSANTGELFF
TRBJ1-1	TRBV5-1	CASSFSVNAEAFF
TRBJ2-7	TRBV5-1	CASSPWTYSYEQYF
TRBJ1-1	TRBV2	CASSESGTGAFF
TRBJ2-2	TRBV27	CASRVTSHTGELFF
TRBJ1-5	TRBV6-5	CASSYSSRGGQPQHF
TRBJ1-6	TRBV28	CASSLTGHNNSPLHF
TRBJ2-2	TRBV9	CASSVWGGVDTGELFF
TRBJ2-7	TRBV11-2	CASTLSSGTSSYEQYF
TRBJ2-1	TRBV7-9	CASSWSGTSGIREQFF
TRBJ1-5	TRBV19	CASSWDSASNQPQHF
TRBJ2-7	TRBV3-1	CASSQQGGTYEQYF
TRBJ2-7	TRBV29-1	CSVGGAYEQYF
TRBJ2-2	TRBV29-1	CSVGGVAGGNTGELFF
TRBJ1-1	TRBV28	CASSRMTGDLNTEAFF
TRBJ1-5	TRBV7-9	CASSGKDSNQPQHF
TRBJ2-7	TRBV15	CATTPGQGPYEQYF